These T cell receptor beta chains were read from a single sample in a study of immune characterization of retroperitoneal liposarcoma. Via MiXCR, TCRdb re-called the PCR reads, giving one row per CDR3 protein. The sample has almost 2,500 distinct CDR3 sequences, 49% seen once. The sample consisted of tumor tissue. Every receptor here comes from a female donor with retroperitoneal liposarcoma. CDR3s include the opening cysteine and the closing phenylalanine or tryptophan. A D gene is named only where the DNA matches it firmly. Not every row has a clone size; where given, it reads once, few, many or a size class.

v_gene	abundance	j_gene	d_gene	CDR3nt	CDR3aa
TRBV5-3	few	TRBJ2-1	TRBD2	TGTGCCAGCAGCTTGGTGATAGCGGGAGCCGAGCAGTTCTTC	CASSLVIAGAEQFF
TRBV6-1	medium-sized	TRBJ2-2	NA	TGTGCCAGCAGTGAACAGGGGCTAAACACCGGGGAGCTGTTTTTT	CASSEQGLNTGELFF
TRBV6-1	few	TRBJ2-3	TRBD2	TGTGCCAGCCTCGGACTAGCGGGGGCCCCGGGCACAGATACGCAGTATTTT	CASLGLAGAPGTDTQYF
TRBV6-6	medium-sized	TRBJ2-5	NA	TGTGCCAGCAGTTACGGGGGCTGGGAGACCCAGTACTTC	CASSYGGWETQYF
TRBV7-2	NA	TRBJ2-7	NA	TGTGCCAGCAGCTTAGTGCGAGAAGCCGAGCAGTACTTC	CASSLVREAEQYF
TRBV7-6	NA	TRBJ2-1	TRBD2	TGTGCCAGCAGCTCACAGGGCCGACTAGCGGGAGGGTTCCATGAGCAGTTCTTC	CASSSQGRLAGGFHEQFF
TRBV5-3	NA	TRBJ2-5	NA	TGTGCCAGCAGCTTGGCCAGTGAAGAGACCCAGTACTTC	CASSLASEETQYF
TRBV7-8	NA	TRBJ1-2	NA	TGTGCCAGCAGCTCCGACAACCCCCTATCCCTTGGCTACACCTTC	CASSSDNPLSLGYTF
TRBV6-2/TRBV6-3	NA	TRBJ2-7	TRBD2	TGTGCCAGCAGTTACCAGCTAGCGGGAGGGCCGGGCGAGCAGTACTTC	CASSYQLAGGPGEQYF
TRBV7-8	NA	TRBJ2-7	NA	TGTGCCAGCGCGGGACACCGTTCCTACGAGCAGTACTTC	CASAGHRSYEQYF
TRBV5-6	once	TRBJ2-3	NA	TGTGCCAGCAGCTTAAGGGCAGATACGCAGTATTTT	CASSLRADTQYF
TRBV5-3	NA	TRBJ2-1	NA	TGTGCCAGCAGCTTTCCCCGGGACGCCTACAATGAGCAGTTCTTC	CASSFPRDAYNEQFF
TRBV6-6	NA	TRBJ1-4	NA	TGTGCCAGCAGAATGACCCGTGCAACTAATGAAAAACTGTTTTTT	CASRMTRATNEKLFF
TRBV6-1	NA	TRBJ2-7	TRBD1	TGTGCCAGCAGTCGCGGACAGGTTATAAACTCCTACGAGCAGTACTTC	CASSRGQVINSYEQYF
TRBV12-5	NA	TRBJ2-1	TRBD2	TGTGCTAGTGCCCACAGCGGGGGGGAGACCCAGTACTTT	CASAHSGGETQYF
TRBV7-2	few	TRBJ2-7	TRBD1	TGTGCCAGCAGCCGTGGACAGGGGGGCTACGAGCAGTACTTC	CASSRGQGGYEQYF
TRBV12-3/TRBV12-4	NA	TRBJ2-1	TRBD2	TGTGCCAGCAGTTTAGCGGTTAGCGGGGCCCCCACGGCGGATGAGCAGTTCTTC	CASSLAVSGAPTADEQFF
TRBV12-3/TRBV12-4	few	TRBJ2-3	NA	TGTGCCAGCAGTTTGTCTAGCGCCAGCACAGATACGCAGTATTTT	CASSLSSASTDTQYF
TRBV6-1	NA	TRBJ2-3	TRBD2	TGTGCCAGCAGTAATCGGGGGGGCAGGGGTACAGATACGCAGTATTTT	CASSNRGGRGTDTQYF
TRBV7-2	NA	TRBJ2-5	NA	TGTGCCAGCAGCTTAGATCCTAGGGGAGGTGAGACCCAGTACTTC	CASSLDPRGGETQYF
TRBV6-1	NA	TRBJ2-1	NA	TGTGCCAGCAGTGAAGTCAGCTACAATGAGCAGTTCTTC	CASSEVSYNEQFF
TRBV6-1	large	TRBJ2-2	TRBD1	TGTGCCAGCAGCTCGGACGCCGGGACAGCGAACACCGGGGAGCTGTTTTTT	CASSSDAGTANTGELFF
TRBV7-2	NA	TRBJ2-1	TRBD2	TGTGCCAGCAGCTTAGGGGGTAGCGGGAGGTGGCCGTTCTTC	CASSLGGSGRWPFF
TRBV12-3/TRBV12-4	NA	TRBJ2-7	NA	TGTGCCAGCAGTTTATCAGAGCTCGGCGAGCAGTACTTC	CASSLSELGEQYF
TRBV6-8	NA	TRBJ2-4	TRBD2	TGTGCCAGCACCCGAAACGCGGGGGGAGCCAAAAACATTCAGTACTTC	CASTRNAGGAKNIQYF